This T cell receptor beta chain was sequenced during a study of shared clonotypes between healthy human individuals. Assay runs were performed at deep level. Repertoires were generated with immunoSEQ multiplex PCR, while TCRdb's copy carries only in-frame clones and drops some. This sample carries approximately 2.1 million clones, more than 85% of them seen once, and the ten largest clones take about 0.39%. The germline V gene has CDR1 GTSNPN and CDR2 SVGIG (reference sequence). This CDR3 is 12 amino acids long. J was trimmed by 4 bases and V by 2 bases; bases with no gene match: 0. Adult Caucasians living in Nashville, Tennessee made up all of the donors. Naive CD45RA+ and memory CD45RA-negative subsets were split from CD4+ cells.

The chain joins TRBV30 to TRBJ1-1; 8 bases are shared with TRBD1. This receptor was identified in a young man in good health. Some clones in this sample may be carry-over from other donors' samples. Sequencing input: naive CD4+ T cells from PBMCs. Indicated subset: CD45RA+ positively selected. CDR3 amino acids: CAWSQGATEAFF. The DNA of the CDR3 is TGTGCCTGGAGTCAGGGGGCCACTGAAGCTTTCTTT.